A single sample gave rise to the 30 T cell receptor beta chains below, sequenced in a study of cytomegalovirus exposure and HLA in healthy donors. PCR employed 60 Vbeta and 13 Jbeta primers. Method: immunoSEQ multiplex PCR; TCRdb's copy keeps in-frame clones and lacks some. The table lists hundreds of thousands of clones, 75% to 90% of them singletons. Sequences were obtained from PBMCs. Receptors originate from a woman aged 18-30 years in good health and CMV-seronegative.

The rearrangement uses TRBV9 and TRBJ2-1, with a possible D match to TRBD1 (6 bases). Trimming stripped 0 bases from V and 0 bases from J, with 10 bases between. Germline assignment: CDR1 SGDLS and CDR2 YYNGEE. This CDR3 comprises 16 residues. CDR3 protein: CASSVEVGGSYNEQFF. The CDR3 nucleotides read TGTGCCAGCAGCGTAGAGGTAGGGGGCTCCTACAATGAGCAGTTCTTC.

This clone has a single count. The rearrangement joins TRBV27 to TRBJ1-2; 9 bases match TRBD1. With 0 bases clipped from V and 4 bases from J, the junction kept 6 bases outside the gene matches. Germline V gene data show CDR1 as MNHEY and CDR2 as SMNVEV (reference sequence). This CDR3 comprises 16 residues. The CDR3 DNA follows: TGTGCCAGCAGTTTATCGTTGGGACAGGGCCTCTATGGCTACACCTTC. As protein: CASSLSLGQGLYGYTF.

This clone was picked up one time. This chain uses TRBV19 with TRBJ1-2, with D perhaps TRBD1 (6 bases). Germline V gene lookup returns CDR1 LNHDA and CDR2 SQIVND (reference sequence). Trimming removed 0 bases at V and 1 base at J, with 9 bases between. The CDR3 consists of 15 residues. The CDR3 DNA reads TGTGCCAGTAGTATAGATCTGGACAGTAACTATGGCTACACCTTC. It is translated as CASSIDLDSNYGYTF.

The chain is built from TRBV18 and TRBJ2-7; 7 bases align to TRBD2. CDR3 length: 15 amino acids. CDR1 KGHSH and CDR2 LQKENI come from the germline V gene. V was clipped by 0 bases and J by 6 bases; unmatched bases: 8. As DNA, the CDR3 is TGTGCCAGCTCACCACCCCTAGCGGCCTCGGGCGAGCAGTACTTC. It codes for CASSPPLAASGEQYF.

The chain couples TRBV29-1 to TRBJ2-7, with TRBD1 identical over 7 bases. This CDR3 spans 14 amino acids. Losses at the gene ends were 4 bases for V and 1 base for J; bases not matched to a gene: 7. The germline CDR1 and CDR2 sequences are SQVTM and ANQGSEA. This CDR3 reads CSVVGGRASYEQYF. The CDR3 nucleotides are TGCAGCGTTGTAGGGGGCCGGGCGTCCTACGAGCAGTACTTC.

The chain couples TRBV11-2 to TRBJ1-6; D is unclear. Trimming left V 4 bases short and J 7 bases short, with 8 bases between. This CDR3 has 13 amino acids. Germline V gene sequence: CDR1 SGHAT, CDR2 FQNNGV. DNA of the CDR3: TGTGCCAGCAGCTACAGTGGAAATTCACCCCTCCACTTT. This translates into CASSYSGNSPLHF.

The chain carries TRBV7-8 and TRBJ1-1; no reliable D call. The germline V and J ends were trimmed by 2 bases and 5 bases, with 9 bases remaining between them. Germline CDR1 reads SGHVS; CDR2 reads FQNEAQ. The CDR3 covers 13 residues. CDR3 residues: CASSLSRWTEAFF. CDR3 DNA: TGTGCCAGCAGCTTAAGTAGATGGACTGAAGCTTTCTTT.

The CDR3 sequence is CASSLHLLAGATGELFF. In DNA, the CDR3 is TGTGCCAGCAGCTTACATCTACTAGCGGGGGCCACCGGGGAGCTGTTTTTT. The chain joins TRBV7-2 to TRBJ2-2; 11 nucleotides agree with TRBD2. The CDR3 has 17 residues. CDR1 SGHTA and CDR2 FQGNSA come from the germline V gene. J was trimmed by 4 bases and V by 2 bases; bases with no gene match: 6.

The CDR3 loop reads CASSLAIRGAPYSNQPQHF. Written as DNA, the CDR3 is TGTGCCAGCAGCTTAGCAATCAGGGGGGCTCCTTATAGCAATCAGCCCCAGCATTTT. This chain joins TRBV7-9 and TRBJ1-5; 7 nucleotides agree with TRBD1. Germline CDR1 is SEHNR and CDR2 is FQNEAQ (reference sequence). CDR3 length: 19 residues. V lost 0 bases and J lost 0; bases outside the gene matches: 11.

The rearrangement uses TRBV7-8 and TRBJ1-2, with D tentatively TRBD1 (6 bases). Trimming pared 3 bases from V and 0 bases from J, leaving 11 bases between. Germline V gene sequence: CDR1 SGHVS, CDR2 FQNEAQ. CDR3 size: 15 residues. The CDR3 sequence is CASSLGRGPNYGYTF. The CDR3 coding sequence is TGTGCCAGCAGCTTGGGCAGGGGCCCTAACTATGGCTACACCTTC.

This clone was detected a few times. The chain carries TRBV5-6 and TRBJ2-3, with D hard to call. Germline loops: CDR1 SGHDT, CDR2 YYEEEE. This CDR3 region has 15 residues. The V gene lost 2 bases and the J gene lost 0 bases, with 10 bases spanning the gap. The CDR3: CASSLAGVSTDTQYF. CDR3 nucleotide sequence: TGTGCCAGCAGCTTAGCCGGAGTGAGCACAGATACGCAGTATTTT.

In DNA, the CDR3 is TGTGCCAGCAGCAAGGTCGGGATCGATGAGCAGTTCTTC. Translating gives CASSKVGIDEQFF. The rearrangement links TRBV11-2 to TRBJ2-1; weak D call: TRBD2 (5 bases). The CDR3 is 13 residues long. Trimming cost V 5 bases and J 8 bases, with 13 bases left between them. In germline, CDR1 is SGHAT, CDR2 FQNNGV.

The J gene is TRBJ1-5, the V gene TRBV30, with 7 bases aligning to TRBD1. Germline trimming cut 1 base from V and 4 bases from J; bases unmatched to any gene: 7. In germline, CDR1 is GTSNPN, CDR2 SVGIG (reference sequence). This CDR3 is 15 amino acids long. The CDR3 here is CAWSDPTGTNQPQHF. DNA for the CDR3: TGTGCCTGGAGTGACCCGACAGGGACAAATCAGCCCCAGCATTTT.

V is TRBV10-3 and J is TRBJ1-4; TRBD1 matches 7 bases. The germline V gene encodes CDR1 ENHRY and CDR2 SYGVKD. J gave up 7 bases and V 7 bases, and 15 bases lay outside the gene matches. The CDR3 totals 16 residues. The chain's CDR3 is CAITQDRAGSLEKLFF. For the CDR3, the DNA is TGTGCCATCACTCAAGACAGGGCGGGTTCTCTTGAAAAACTGTTTTTT.

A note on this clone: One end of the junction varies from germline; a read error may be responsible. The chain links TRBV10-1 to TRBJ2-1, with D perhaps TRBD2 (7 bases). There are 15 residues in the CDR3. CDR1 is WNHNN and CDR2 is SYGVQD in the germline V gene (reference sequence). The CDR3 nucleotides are TGCGCCAGCAGGAAGGGGGGGGGCTCCTACAATGAGCAGCTCTTC. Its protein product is CASRKGGGSYNEQLF.

CDR3 coding DNA: TGTGCCAGCAGTGGCGTACGGGAGAGCCCGATAGATACGCAGTATTTT. This sequence encodes CASSGVRESPIDTQYF. The chain combines TRBV6-1 with TRBJ2-3, with a weak D call TRBD2 (6 bases). CDR1 and CDR2 from the germline V gene are MNHNS and SASEGT. This CDR3 region has 16 residues. V lost 4 bases, J lost 5 bases, and 19 bases lay in between.

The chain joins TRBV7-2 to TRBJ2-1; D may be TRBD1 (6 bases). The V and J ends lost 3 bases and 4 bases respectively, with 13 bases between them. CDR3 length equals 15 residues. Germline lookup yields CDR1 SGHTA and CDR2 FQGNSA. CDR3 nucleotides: TGTGCCAGCAGCTTTACAAGGGGGAATTACAATGAGCAGTTCTTC. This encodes CASSFTRGNYNEQFF.

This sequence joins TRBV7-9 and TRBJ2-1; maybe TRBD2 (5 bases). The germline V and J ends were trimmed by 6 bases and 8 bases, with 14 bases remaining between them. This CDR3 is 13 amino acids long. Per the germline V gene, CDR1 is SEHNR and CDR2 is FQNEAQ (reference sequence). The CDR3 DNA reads TGTGCCAGCAGATCCGGGGTCGCAGATGAGCAGTTCTTC. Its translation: CASRSGVADEQFF.

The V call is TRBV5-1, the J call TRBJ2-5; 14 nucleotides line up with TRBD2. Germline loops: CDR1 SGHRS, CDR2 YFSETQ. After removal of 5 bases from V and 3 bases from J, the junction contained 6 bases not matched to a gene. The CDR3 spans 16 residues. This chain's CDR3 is CASRSTSGGAKETQYF. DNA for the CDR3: TGCGCCAGCAGATCGACTAGCGGGGGGGCAAAAGAGACCCAGTACTTC.

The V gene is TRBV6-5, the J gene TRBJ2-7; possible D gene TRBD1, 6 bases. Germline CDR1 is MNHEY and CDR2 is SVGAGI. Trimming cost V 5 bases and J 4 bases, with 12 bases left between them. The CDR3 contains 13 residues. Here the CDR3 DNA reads TGTGCCAGCAGTCCCATCGACAGGTACGAGCAGTACTTC. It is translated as CASSPIDRYEQYF.

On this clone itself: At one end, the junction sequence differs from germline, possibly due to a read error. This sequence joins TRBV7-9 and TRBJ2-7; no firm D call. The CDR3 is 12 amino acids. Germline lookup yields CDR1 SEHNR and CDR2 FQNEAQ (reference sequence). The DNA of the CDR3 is TGTTCCAGCAGCTTAGTACAGAGAAAGCAGTACTTC. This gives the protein CSSSLVQRKQYF.

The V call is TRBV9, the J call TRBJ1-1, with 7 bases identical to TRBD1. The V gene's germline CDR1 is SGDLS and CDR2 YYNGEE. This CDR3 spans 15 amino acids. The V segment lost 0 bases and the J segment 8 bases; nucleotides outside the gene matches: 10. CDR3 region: CASSVGAKTGAEAFF. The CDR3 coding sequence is TGTGCCAGCAGCGTAGGGGCAAAAACAGGGGCGGAAGCTTTCTTT.

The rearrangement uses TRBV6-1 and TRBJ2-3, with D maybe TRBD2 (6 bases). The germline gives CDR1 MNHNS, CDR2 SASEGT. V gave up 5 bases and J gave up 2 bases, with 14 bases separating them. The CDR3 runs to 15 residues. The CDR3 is CASSRTAGNTDTQYF. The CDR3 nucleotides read TGTGCCAGCAGTCGAACCGCGGGGAACACAGATACGCAGTATTTT.

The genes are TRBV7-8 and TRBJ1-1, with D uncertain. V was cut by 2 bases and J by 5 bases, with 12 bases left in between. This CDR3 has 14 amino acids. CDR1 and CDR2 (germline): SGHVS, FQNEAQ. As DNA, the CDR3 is TGTGCCAGCAGCTTAATTCGGGGTTCTACTGAAGCTTTCTTT. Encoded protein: CASSLIRGSTEAFF.

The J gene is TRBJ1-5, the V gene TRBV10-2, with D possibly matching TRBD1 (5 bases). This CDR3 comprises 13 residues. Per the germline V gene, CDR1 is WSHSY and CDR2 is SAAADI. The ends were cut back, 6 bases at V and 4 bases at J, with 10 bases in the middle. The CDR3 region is CASRLDRNQPQHF. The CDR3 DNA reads TGCGCCAGCAGGCTAGACAGAAATCAGCCCCAGCATTTT.

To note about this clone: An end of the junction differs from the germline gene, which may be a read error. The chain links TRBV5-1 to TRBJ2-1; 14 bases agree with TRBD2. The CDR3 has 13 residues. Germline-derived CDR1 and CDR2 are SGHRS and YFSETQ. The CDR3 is CASSLRLAGGGIF. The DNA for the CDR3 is TGCGCCAGCAGCTTGAGACTAGCGGGAGGGGGGATCTTC.

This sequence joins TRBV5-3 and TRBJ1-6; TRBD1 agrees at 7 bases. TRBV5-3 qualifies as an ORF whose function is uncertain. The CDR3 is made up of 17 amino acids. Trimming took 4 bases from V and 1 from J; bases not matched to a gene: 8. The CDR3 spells CARSQQGQSSYNSPLHF. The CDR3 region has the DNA TGTGCCAGAAGCCAACAGGGACAGTCGTCCTATAATTCACCCCTCCACTTT.

CDR3 in DNA: TGTGCCAGCACCACCCTCCAGGGGACTGAAGCTTTCTTT. It specifies CASTTLQGTEAFF. The chain recombines TRBV7-8 with TRBJ1-1, with D perhaps TRBD1 (6 bases). There are 13 residues in the CDR3. Trimming stripped 7 bases from V and 5 bases from J, with 14 bases between. Germline lookup yields CDR1 SGHVS and CDR2 FQNEAQ. Drawing the rest from reference TRBV7-8 and TRBJ1-1, the complete variable domain is GAGVSQSPRYKVAKRGQDVALRCDPISGHVSLFWYQQALGQGPEFLTYFQNEAQLDKSGLPSDRFFAERPEGSVSTLKIQRTQQEDSAVYLCASTTLQGTEAFFGQGTRLTVV.

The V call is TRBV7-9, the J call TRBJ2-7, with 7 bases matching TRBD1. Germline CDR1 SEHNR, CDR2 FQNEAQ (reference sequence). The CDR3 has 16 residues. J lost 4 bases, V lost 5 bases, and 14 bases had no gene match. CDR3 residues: CASSPREGGLDYEQYF. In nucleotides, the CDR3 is TGTGCCAGCAGCCCCCGGGAAGGGGGCCTTGATTACGAGCAGTACTTC.

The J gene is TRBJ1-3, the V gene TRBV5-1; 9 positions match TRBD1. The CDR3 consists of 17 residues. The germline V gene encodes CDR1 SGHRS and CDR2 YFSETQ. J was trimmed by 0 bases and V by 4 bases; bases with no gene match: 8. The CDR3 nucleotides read TGCGCCAGCAGCCCCCGGGGACAGGGCGCCTCTGGAAACACCATATATTTT. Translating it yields CASSPRGQGASGNTIYF.